The 10 T cell receptor beta chains presented below share a single source sample, sequenced in a study of vaccination and CD4 T cells after COVID-19. For these TCRs, the target antigens are not known. The time point: late sampling 161 to 241 days after vaccination in a few convalescent patients. Indicated treatment: roughly 10-day PBMC culture with coronavirus spike peptide pools or control peptides (ViraFEST assay). The assay that was used to sequence DNA from cultured CD4+ T cells was the Oncomine TCR Beta short-read assay. TCRdb re-called the PCR reads with MiXCR, one entry per CDR3 protein. Here the sample spans fewer than 25,000 distinct CDR3 sequences, roughly 40% being singletons. The material sequenced was CD4+ T cells from blood, cultured in vitro, taken about 7 months after SARS-CoV-2 vaccination. These receptors were taken from a human donor who had recovered from COVID-19.

The V gene is TRBV10-3, the J gene TRBJ1-5; a possible D gene is TRBD1 (5 bases). Germline CDR1 reads ENHRY; CDR2 reads SYGVKD. V was shortened by 5 bases and J by 4 bases, with 12 bases between the two germline ends. This CDR3 contains 14 residues. The CDR3: CAISPGGDNQPQHF. For the CDR3, the DNA is TGTGCCATCAGTCCTGGGGGGGATAATCAGCCCCAGCATTTT.

V usage is TRBV7-4 and J usage is TRBJ2-1, with 11 bases lining up with TRBD2. This CDR3 comprises 17 residues. With V trimmed by 2 bases and J by 4 bases, 7 bases remained unmatched. Per germline, CDR1 SGHVT and CDR2 SQSDAQ. CDR3 nucleotide sequence: TGTGCCAGCAGCTTAAGACGACTAGCGGGGCGATACAATGAGCAGTTCTTC. It yields the protein CASSLRRLAGRYNEQFF.

The chain combines TRBV20-1 with TRBJ1-3; 8 bases are shared with TRBD1. The CDR3 covers 15 residues. J lost 0 bases, V lost 1 base, and 2 bases had no gene match. CDR1 and CDR2 (germline): DFQATT, SNEGSKA (reference sequence). CDR3 region: CSARGDRISGNTIYF. The CDR3 DNA sequence: TGCAGTGCTAGAGGGGACAGGATCTCTGGAAACACCATATATTTT.

The V gene is TRBV24-1, the J gene TRBJ1-5; 7 nucleotides agree with TRBD1. The CDR3 contains 16 residues. The V segment lost 4 bases and the J segment 0 bases; nucleotides outside the gene matches: 5. Germline V gene lookup returns CDR1 KGHDR and CDR2 SFDVKD. CDR3: CATSDGQVYSNQPQHF. CDR3 nucleotide sequence: TGTGCCACCAGTGACGGACAGGTCTATAGCAATCAGCCCCAGCATTTT.

This clonotype was seen a handful of times. The chain joins TRBV15 to TRBJ2-7; D unresolved. In germline, CDR1 is LNHNV, CDR2 YYDKDF (reference sequence). This CDR3 contains 13 residues. Trimming stripped 3 bases from V and 3 bases from J, with 9 bases between. The CDR3 bases are TGTGCCACCAGCAGGGGGTCTAGCTACGAGCAGTACTTC. It translates to CATSRGSSYEQYF.

The chain is built from TRBV11-2 and TRBJ2-3, with 11 bases aligning to TRBD2. Germline V gene sequence: CDR1 SGHAT, CDR2 FQNNGV. V lost 3 bases and J lost 7; bases outside the gene matches: 6. This CDR3 comprises 15 residues. The CDR3 bases are TGTGCCAGCAGCTTTTTGGCTAGCGGGAGGAATACGCAGTATTTT. Amino acids: CASSFLASGRNTQYF.

This chain uses TRBV10-3 with TRBJ2-5, with TRBD1 matching over 7 bases. Germline V gene sequence: CDR1 ENHRY, CDR2 SYGVKD. CDR3 length equals 15 residues. After removal of 2 bases from V and 5 bases from J, the junction contained 8 bases not matched to a gene. The CDR3 region is CAISEDLGGLETQYF. CDR3 bases: TGTGCCATCAGTGAGGACCTAGGGGGCCTGGAGACCCAGTACTTC.

The chain carries TRBV20-1 and TRBJ2-1, with D possibly TRBD2 on 5 matching bases. The CDR3 runs to 16 residues. Trimming stripped 1 base from V and 0 bases from J, with 13 bases between. Germline CDR1 DFQATT, CDR2 SNEGSKA (reference sequence). In nucleotides, the CDR3 is TGCAGTGCTAGAGTTCCAAGCGGATCCTCCTACAATGAGCAGTTCTTC. Its protein is CSARVPSGSSYNEQFF.

This clonotype was picked up a small number of times. V gene TRBV7-2 combines with J gene TRBJ2-3; tentatively, D is TRBD2 (6 bases). CDR1 is SGHTA, CDR2 FQGNSA, per germline. The CDR3 loop spans 14 amino acids. Trimming stripped 10 bases from V and 1 base from J, with 15 bases between. In nucleotides, the CDR3 is TGTGCCACCGGGGACCAGCGGGGCACAGATACGCAGTATTTT. It encodes CATGDQRGTDTQYF.

The chain is built from TRBV7-9 and TRBJ2-3, with D perhaps TRBD1 (7 bases). The CDR3 contains 15 residues. The V gene's germline CDR1 is SEHNR and CDR2 FQNEAQ (reference sequence). V shed 1 base and J shed 3 bases, with 11 bases lying between them. DNA for the CDR3: TGTGCCAGCAGCTTAGACAGGGGAGGTACAGATACGCAGTATTTT. This translates into CASSLDRGGTDTQYF. Filled out from reference TRBV7-9 and TRBJ2-3, the complete variable domain reads DTGVSQNPRHKITKRGQNVTFRCDPISEHNRLYWYRQTLGQGPEFLTYFQNEAQLEKSRLLSDRFSAERPKGSFSTLEIQRTEQGDSAMYLCASSLDRGGTDTQYFGPGTRLTVL.